This T cell receptor beta chain comes out of a study of T cell repertoires in cytomegalovirus infection. Using its own MiXCR run on the reads, TCRdb lists one record per CDR3 protein. The table shows around 100,000 distinct CDR3 sequences, with more than 15% occurring only once. A few counts support this clonotype. Material for sequencing was PBMCs. This clonotype was obtained from a human donor in good health (CMV status not recorded). Some clones in this sample may be carry-over from other donors' samples.

CDR3 nucleotides: TGTGCCAGCAGCACACCCGGGGGGGATCTCTACAATGAGCAGTTCTTC. Its protein is CASSTPGGDLYNEQFF. The J gene is TRBJ2-1, the V gene TRBV28, with 8 positions matching TRBD2. CDR1 is MDHEN and CDR2 is SYDVKM in the germline V gene. J gave up 3 bases and V 6 bases, and 10 bases lay outside the gene matches. This CDR3 has 16 residues.